This TCR beta chain was obtained from a study of blood T cell repertoires in COVID-19. Study context: Sample material is recorded as cDNA or gDNA derived from T cells, B-cell-depleted T cells, or PBMCs.

Authors' methods: Amplifying reference gene primers gave estimates of nucleated cell counts. The assay was immunoSEQ multiplex PCR, and TCRdb's table has in-frame clones only and misses some. V and J calls and clone size are given by that table; D and trimming were obtained from the DNA. The sample has 80,000 or so clones; approximately 85% are singletons. The CDR3 is 13 amino acids. The germline V gene has CDR1 SQVTM and CDR2 ANQGSEA. The V gene lost 6 bases and the J gene lost 4 bases, with 13 bases spanning the gap. What was sequenced was peripheral blood. This chain uses TRBV29-1 with TRBJ1-5; maybe TRBD1 (6 bases). The TCR was taken from a man in his forties or fifties with COVID-19, enrolled during active disease. The CDR3 coding sequence is TGCAGCGTCAGTACAGGGTTGAATCAGCCCCAGCATTTT. This gives the protein CSVSTGLNQPQHF.